This is a list of T cell receptor beta chains from one sample in a study of identical twins. TCRdb recomputed calls from the 5' RACE reads with MiXCR, one row per CDR3 protein. Counted here are about 920,000 distinct CDR3 sequences, 12% occurring once; the ten biggest clones make up around 1.5%. The same data also contributed to another study, on yellow fever vaccine responses in identical twins.

The source material was PBMCs. These receptors were obtained from a woman under 30 in good health. Both conserved end residues are part of each CDR3. D genes are given only for firm matches. Some rows have no size entry. The others give once, few or many, or a class for an expanded clone.

clone size: -; V gene: TRBV12-5; J gene: TRBJ2-1; D gene: -; CDR3 protein: CASGSRDTSSYNEQFF; CDR3 DNA: TGTGCTAGTGGTTCCCGGGACACTAGCTCCTACAATGAGCAGTTCTTC
clone size: -; V gene: TRBV29-1; J gene: TRBJ2-3; D gene: -; CDR3 protein: CSVPDTQYF; CDR3 DNA: TGCAGCGTTCCAGATACGCAGTATTTT
clone size: few; V gene: TRBV20-1; J gene: TRBJ2-7; D gene: TRBD2; CDR3 protein: CSGGGSYEQYF; CDR3 DNA: TGCAGTGGGGGGGGGTCCTACGAGCAGTACTTC
clone size: -; V gene: TRBV3-1; J gene: TRBJ2-3; D gene: -; CDR3 protein: CASSQGGDTIPYF; CDR3 DNA: TGTGCCAGCAGCCAAGGAGGGGACACCATCCCGTATTTT
clone size: -; V gene: TRBV20-1; J gene: TRBJ2-1; D gene: TRBD2; CDR3 protein: CSASPTTSGSYDEQFF; CDR3 DNA: TGCAGTGCCTCCCCGACGACTAGCGGGAGTTATGATGAGCAGTTCTTC
clone size: -; V gene: TRBV7-9; J gene: TRBJ2-5; D gene: -; CDR3 protein: CASSLLTGAAQETQYF; CDR3 DNA: TGTGCCAGCAGCTTATTGACGGGGGCCGCACAAGAGACCCAGTACTTC
clone size: many; V gene: TRBV12-3/TRBV12-4; J gene: TRBJ1-2; D gene: -; CDR3 protein: CASRDGRVNYGYTF; CDR3 DNA: TGTGCCAGCAGAGATGGACGGGTGAACTATGGCTACACCTTC
clone size: few; V gene: TRBV20-1; J gene: TRBJ1-2; D gene: -; CDR3 protein: CSARVDTTNYGYTF; CDR3 DNA: TGCAGTGCTAGAGTGGACACAACAAACTATGGCTACACCTTC
clone size: -; V gene: TRBV5-1; J gene: TRBJ2-3; D gene: TRBD1; CDR3 protein: CASRLTGYTDTQYF; CDR3 DNA: TGCGCCAGCAGGTTGACAGGGTACACAGATACGCAGTATTTT
clone size: few; V gene: TRBV6-2/TRBV6-3; J gene: TRBJ2-2; D gene: -; CDR3 protein: CASSYSFGTGRSGELFF; CDR3 DNA: TGTGCCAGCAGTTACTCGTTCGGGACGGGACGGTCCGGGGAGCTGTTTTTT
clone size: many; V gene: TRBV4-1; J gene: TRBJ2-2; D gene: -; CDR3 protein: CASSQGGARTTGELFF; CDR3 DNA: TGCGCCAGCAGCCAAGGGGGGGCTAGAACCACCGGGGAGCTGTTTTTT
clone size: many; V gene: TRBV7-2; J gene: TRBJ2-7; D gene: TRBD2; CDR3 protein: CASSLDGRALSEQYF; CDR3 DNA: TGTGCCAGCAGCTTAGACGGGAGGGCCTTGTCCGAGCAGTACTTC
clone size: -; V gene: TRBV2; J gene: TRBJ2-1; D gene: TRBD1; CDR3 protein: CASSDDRVDEQFF; CDR3 DNA: TGTGCCAGCAGTGACGACAGGGTGGATGAGCAGTTCTTC
clone size: few; V gene: TRBV10-3; J gene: TRBJ1-1; D gene: -; CDR3 protein: CAISDGLDTEAFF; CDR3 DNA: TGTGCCATCAGTGATGGTCTTGACACTGAAGCTTTCTTT
clone size: -; V gene: TRBV3-1; J gene: TRBJ2-3; D gene: TRBD2; CDR3 protein: CASSQDPGGSTDTQYF; CDR3 DNA: TGTGCCAGCAGCCAAGATCCGGGGGGAAGCACAGATACGCAGTATTTT
clone size: -; V gene: TRBV5-1; J gene: TRBJ1-2; D gene: -; CDR3 protein: CASSLRDPRIDGYTF; CDR3 DNA: TGCGCCAGCAGCTTGAGGGACCCCCGGATTGATGGCTACACCTTC
clone size: few; V gene: TRBV20-1; J gene: TRBJ2-7; D gene: -; CDR3 protein: CSARKGGGGSEQYF; CDR3 DNA: TGCAGTGCTAGAAAAGGGGGGGGTGGCTCCGAGCAGTACTTC
clone size: -; V gene: TRBV3-1; J gene: TRBJ2-1; D gene: TRBD2; CDR3 protein: CASSPYSSGPYNEQFF; CDR3 DNA: TGTGCCAGCAGCCCGTACTCTAGCGGGCCCTACAATGAGCAGTTCTTC
clone size: many; V gene: TRBV7-9; J gene: TRBJ1-4; D gene: -; CDR3 protein: CASSLRGTNEKLFF; CDR3 DNA: TGTGCCAGCAGCTTACGGGGGACTAATGAAAAACTGTTTTTT
clone size: few; V gene: TRBV5-1; J gene: TRBJ2-3; D gene: -; CDR3 protein: CASSLPPASTDTQYF; CDR3 DNA: TGCGCCAGCAGCTTGCCGCCAGCTAGCACAGATACGCAGTATTTT
clone size: -; V gene: TRBV3-1; J gene: TRBJ1-2; D gene: -; CDR3 protein: CASRRPGAVPYGYTF; CDR3 DNA: TGTGCCAGCAGACGACCAGGGGCGGTCCCCTATGGCTACACCTTC
clone size: -; V gene: TRBV18; J gene: TRBJ2-1; D gene: TRBD2; CDR3 protein: CASSPMASGRNEQFF; CDR3 DNA: TGTGCCAGCTCCCCGATGGCTAGCGGGAGGAATGAGCAGTTCTTC
clone size: few; V gene: TRBV4-1; J gene: TRBJ2-1; D gene: -; CDR3 protein: CASSQEGAGWNEQFF; CDR3 DNA: TGCGCCAGCAGCCAAGAAGGGGCAGGGTGGAATGAGCAGTTCTTC
clone size: -; V gene: TRBV7-6; J gene: TRBJ2-1; D gene: -; CDR3 protein: CASSLDVSAASRVEQFF; CDR3 DNA: TGTGCCAGCAGCTTAGACGTTTCGGCCGCTTCCAGGGTTGAGCAGTTCTTC
clone size: few; V gene: TRBV6-5; J gene: TRBJ2-3; D gene: -; CDR3 protein: CASSYSKAYTDTQYF; CDR3 DNA: TGTGCCAGCAGTTACTCGAAGGCATACACAGATACGCAGTATTTT
clone size: few; V gene: TRBV6-2/TRBV6-3; J gene: TRBJ1-1; D gene: TRBD1; CDR3 protein: CASSYRTGWGNTEAFF; CDR3 DNA: TGTGCCAGCAGTTACCGGACAGGGTGGGGGAACACTGAAGCTTTCTTT
clone size: many; V gene: TRBV12-3/TRBV12-4; J gene: TRBJ1-2; D gene: TRBD1; CDR3 protein: CASSSGTGGYRYGYTF; CDR3 DNA: TGTGCCAGCAGTTCCGGGACAGGGGGTTATCGCTATGGCTACACCTTC
clone size: few; V gene: TRBV5-1; J gene: TRBJ1-1; D gene: -; CDR3 protein: CASSYPGTVNTEAFF; CDR3 DNA: TGCGCCAGCAGCTACCCCGGGACGGTGAACACTGAAGCTTTCTTT
clone size: few; V gene: TRBV3-1; J gene: TRBJ1-1; D gene: -; CDR3 protein: CASSQAKNTEAFF; CDR3 DNA: TGTGCCAGCAGCCAAGCCAAGAACACTGAAGCTTTCTTT
clone size: -; V gene: TRBV3-1; J gene: TRBJ2-2; D gene: -; CDR3 protein: CASSKGGVYLHTGELFF; CDR3 DNA: TGTGCCTCCTCCAAAGGAGGAGTTTACTTACACACCGGGGAGCTGTTTTTT
clone size: many; V gene: TRBV7-9; J gene: TRBJ1-4; D gene: -; CDR3 protein: CASGSNEKLFF; CDR3 DNA: TGTGCCAGCGGCTCAAATGAAAAACTGTTTTTT
clone size: many; V gene: TRBV12-3/TRBV12-4; J gene: TRBJ1-1; D gene: TRBD1; CDR3 protein: CASSLRQGPNTEAFF; CDR3 DNA: TGTGCCAGCAGCCTAAGACAGGGCCCCAACACTGAAGCTTTCTTT